These 30 T cell receptor beta chains share one sample of origin, sequenced in a study of T cells in Graves' hyperthyroidism and ophthalmopathy. Using RNA transcripts as the source, TCR beta CDR3 regions were amplified. The study used the HTBI primer set for a first-round RT-PCR of the TCR CDR3. TCRdb independently ran MiXCR on the multiplex PCR reads; one entry per CDR3 protein. Of roughly 180,000 distinct CDR3 sequences listed, about 18% were seen once; the top ten hold 25% to 35%. The sequenced material came from blood. These receptors originate from a woman in her 50s with Graves' hyperthyroidism.

This sequence joins TRBV7-2 and TRBJ2-1, with TRBD2 identical over 9 bases. The CDR3 spans 16 residues. Trimming removed 2 bases from V and 3 bases from J; junction bases left unmatched: 5. CDR1 SGHTA and CDR2 FQGNSA come from the germline V gene. DNA for the CDR3: TGTGCCAGCAGCTTATTGCGGGGGGGCAACTACAATGAGCAGTTCTTC. Its protein is CASSLLRGGNYNEQFF.

This clonotype was seen at least ten times. The chain recombines TRBV7-8 with TRBJ1-6, with 8 bases identical to TRBD1. The trim removed 4 bases at V and 4 bases at J, leaving 6 bases unmatched. This CDR3 contains 16 residues. Germline V lookup: CDR1 SGHVS, CDR2 FQNEAQ. The CDR3 reads CASSSGQGLYNSPLHF. In nucleotides, the CDR3 is TGTGCCAGCAGCTCCGGACAGGGATTGTATAATTCACCCCTCCACTTT.

The table lists this clonotype with a few counts. The V call is TRBV6-5, the J call TRBJ2-4, with no clear D. CDR3 length: 15 amino acids. V lost 2 bases, J lost 3 bases, and 11 bases lay in between. Germline V gives CDR1 MNHEY, CDR2 SVGAGI. The CDR3 here is CASSYTGSDKNIQYF. DNA of the CDR3: TGTGCCAGCAGTTACACTGGGTCGGACAAAAACATTCAGTACTTC.

This clonotype was picked up many times. The chain carries TRBV19 and TRBJ1-2; 12 bases map to TRBD1. CDR1 LNHDA and CDR2 SQIVND come from the germline V gene (reference sequence). With 7 bases clipped from V and 4 bases from J, the junction kept 4 bases outside the gene matches. The CDR3 length is 14 residues. CDR3 in amino acids: CASTRDRGLYGYTF. As DNA, the CDR3 is TGTGCCAGTACGCGGGACAGGGGGCTCTATGGCTACACCTTC.

This clonotype was counted ten times or more. The chain links TRBV20-1 to TRBJ1-1, with D unresolved. The CDR3 loop spans 13 amino acids. Trimming stripped 3 bases from V and 3 bases from J, with 11 bases between. The V gene's germline CDR1 is DFQATT and CDR2 SNEGSKA (reference sequence). The CDR3 sequence is CSARPALDTEAFF. In DNA, the CDR3 is TGCAGTGCTAGGCCGGCGCTTGACACTGAAGCTTTCTTT.

The sample holds many counts of this clonotype. The chain employs TRBV20-1 and TRBJ1-3; the match to TRBD1 covers 7 bases. Germline CDR1 DFQATT, CDR2 SNEGSKA (reference sequence). The CDR3 covers 14 residues. The J segment lost 2 bases and the V segment lost 6 bases, leaving 7 bases of the junction unmatched. CDR3 protein: CSARAGGPGNTIYF. In DNA form, the CDR3 reads TGCAGTGCCCGAGCAGGGGGGCCTGGAAACACCATATATTTT.

Ten or more counts support this clonotype. As DNA, the CDR3 is TGTGCCAGTAGCGGCAGGGATCGAGATACGCAGTATTTT. It encodes CASSGRDRDTQYF. This sequence joins TRBV19 and TRBJ2-3; a possible D gene is TRBD1 (5 bases). Germline CDR1 LNHDA, CDR2 SQIVND (reference sequence). This CDR3 is 13 amino acids long. Trimming removed 6 bases from V and 5 bases from J, with 12 bases in between.

This clonotype occurred many times. The chain has TRBV5-5 and TRBJ1-1, with D unresolved. Germline V lookup: CDR1 SGHKS, CDR2 YYEKEE (reference sequence). The CDR3 has 14 residues. V shed 4 bases and J shed 4 bases, with 14 bases lying between them. The CDR3 protein is CASSPWFGTTEAFF. CDR3 sequence (DNA): TGTGCCAGCAGCCCTTGGTTTGGTACCACTGAAGCTTTCTTT.

This clonotype was picked up many times. CDR3: CASSFQGQSYEQYF. CDR3 in DNA: TGCGCCAGCAGCTTTCAGGGCCAGAGCTACGAGCAGTACTTC. The chain uses TRBV5-1 and TRBJ2-7; possibly TRBD1 for D (5 bases). The V and J ends lost 2 bases and 3 bases respectively, with 12 bases between them. The CDR3 covers 14 residues. Germline CDR1 is SGHRS and CDR2 is YFSETQ.

The table lists this clonotype with many counts. The chain has TRBV27 and TRBJ2-2; D might be TRBD1 or TRBD2, each matching 5 bases. The CDR3 has 14 amino acids. V dropped 4 bases and J dropped 4 bases, with 10 bases sitting between them. The germline V gene has CDR1 MNHEY and CDR2 SMNVEV (reference sequence). CDR3 nucleotide sequence: TGTGCCAGCAGTTGGTGGGGGAGCACCGGGGAGCTGTTTTTT. It encodes CASSWWGSTGELFF.

This clonotype was found many times. The V call is TRBV7-2, the J call TRBJ1-6; TRBD1 agrees at 8 bases. Germline V gives CDR1 SGHTA, CDR2 FQGNSA. The CDR3 spans 14 residues. Germline trimming cut 5 bases from V and 6 bases from J; bases unmatched to any gene: 3. The CDR3 DNA sequence: TGTGCCAGCAGCCCCGACAGGGGTAATTCACCCCTCCACTTT. Translated, it gives CASSPDRGNSPLHF.

This clonotype was recorded many times. V and J are TRBV7-2 and TRBJ2-7, with D tentatively TRBD1 (5 bases). There are 14 residues in the CDR3. Germline assignment: CDR1 SGHTA and CDR2 FQGNSA. V was cut by 6 bases and J by 0 bases, with 12 bases left in between. The CDR3 here is CASSRTSSSYEQYF. Here the CDR3 DNA reads TGTGCCAGCAGTAGGACATCCTCCTCCTACGAGCAGTACTTC.

This clonotype has more than one count but fewer than ten. The chain recombines TRBV6-1 with TRBJ2-6, with a possible D match to TRBD2 (6 bases). Deletions cut 4 bases from V and 0 bases from J, with 16 bases between. Germline values: CDR1 MNHNS, CDR2 SASEGT. The CDR3 is made up of 18 amino acids. The CDR3 DNA sequence: TGTGCCAGCAGTGTGGCGCCGGGGGTACTCTCTGGGGCCAACGTCCTGACTTTC. It codes for CASSVAPGVLSGANVLTF.

The genes are TRBV11-2 and TRBJ2-1; D uncertain. CDR3 size: 11 residues. V was clipped by 6 bases and J by 5 bases, with 5 bases between them. Germline lookup yields CDR1 SGHAT and CDR2 FQNNGV. The CDR3 sequence is CASRHNNEQFF. In nucleotides, the CDR3 is TGTGCCAGCAGGCATAACAATGAGCAGTTCTTC.

This clonotype was found a few times. V is TRBV13 and J is TRBJ1-4, with D maybe TRBD1 (5 bases). CDR1 PRHDT and CDR2 FYEKMQ come from the germline V gene (reference sequence). V was clipped by 1 base and J by 7 bases, with 19 bases between them. CDR3 length: 17 residues. The CDR3: CASSLAGLTAGGEKLFF. DNA of the CDR3: TGTGCCAGCAGCTTAGCGGGATTGACAGCGGGAGGTGAAAAACTGTTTTTT.

The table lists this clonotype with a few counts. V usage is TRBV7-6 and J usage is TRBJ1-2; 7 nucleotides agree with TRBD1. Germline CDR1 is SGHVS and CDR2 is FNYEAQ. This CDR3 region has 15 residues. The J segment lost 4 bases and the V segment lost 0 bases, leaving 5 bases of the junction unmatched. The CDR3 loop is CASSLAGTAGYGYTF. Here the CDR3 DNA reads TGTGCCAGCAGCTTAGCGGGGACAGCGGGCTATGGCTACACCTTC.

The genes are TRBV28 and TRBJ2-3, with 8 positions matching TRBD2. J was trimmed by 4 bases and V by 9 bases; bases with no gene match: 9. Germline CDR1 reads MDHEN; CDR2 reads SYDVKM. The CDR3 totals 14 residues. CDR3 in amino acids: CASLSGVGADTQYF. CDR3 coding DNA: TGTGCCAGTCTTAGCGGGGTGGGGGCAGATACGCAGTATTTT.

This clonotype was detected ten times or more. The chain combines TRBV20-1 with TRBJ2-7; D is tentatively TRBD1 or TRBD2 (5 bases each). Trimming removed 5 bases from V and 6 bases from J, with 20 bases in between. This CDR3 spans 14 amino acids. Germline V gene data show CDR1 as DFQATT and CDR2 as SNEGSKA (reference sequence). The CDR3 loop is CSAGGEGASGEQYF. CDR3 bases: TGCAGTGCTGGGGGTGAAGGGGCGTCGGGCGAGCAGTACTTC.

This clonotype was observed many times. The rearrangement uses TRBV20-1 and TRBJ1-4; D is uncertain. With 7 bases removed from V and 10 bases from J, the gap between germline ends came to 16 bases. The CDR3 consists of 12 residues. In germline, CDR1 is DFQATT, CDR2 SNEGSKA (reference sequence). The DNA of the CDR3 is TGCAGTGGCGCGTCCGAAGTGGGAAAACTGTTTTTT. Translating it yields CSGASEVGKLFF.

This clonotype was found many times. The rearrangement uses TRBV5-1 and TRBJ2-1; TRBD1 aligns across 8 bases. The ends lost 3 bases at V and 8 bases at J; junction bases unmatched: 7. CDR1 and CDR2 (germline): SGHRS, YFSETQ. CDR3 length equals 14 residues. The CDR3 region has the DNA TGCGCCAGCAGCTCCGGGACAGGTTTCGATGAGCAGTTCTTC. It specifies CASSSGTGFDEQFF.

This clonotype was recorded many times. This chain connects TRBV27 to TRBJ1-5; 7 bases are shared with TRBD1. Germline loops: CDR1 MNHEY, CDR2 SMNVEV (reference sequence). The CDR3 contains 15 residues. J lost 3 bases, V lost 6 bases, and 8 bases had no gene match. The CDR3 sequence is CASSRRGGDNQPQHF. In DNA form, the CDR3 reads TGTGCCAGCAGCCGCAGGGGGGGGGACAATCAGCCCCAGCATTTT.

The sample holds many counts of this clonotype. The rearrangement joins TRBV10-3 to TRBJ2-1; 7 nucleotides line up with TRBD2. V gave up 2 bases and J gave up 8 bases; unmatched junction bases: 6. Germline V gives CDR1 ENHRY, CDR2 SYGVKD. The CDR3 totals 14 residues. CDR3 sequence: CAISESGAGDEQFF. CDR3 DNA: TGTGCCATCAGTGAGAGCGGGGCCGGAGATGAGCAGTTCTTC.

The table lists this clonotype with many counts. Here the CDR3 reads CASSVGGRGAPGYTF. CDR3 nucleotide sequence: TGTGCCAGCAGCGTAGGGGGACGCGGGGCACCTGGCTACACCTTC. The V gene is TRBV9, the J gene TRBJ1-2; weak D call: TRBD1 (5 bases). This CDR3 has 15 amino acids. V was cut by 0 bases and J by 7 bases, with 16 bases left in between. CDR1 is SGDLS and CDR2 is YYNGEE in the germline V gene.

This clonotype was detected ten times or more. The chain links TRBV6-1 to TRBJ2-3, with 8 positions matching TRBD2. V dropped 0 bases and J dropped 4; count of bases not matched to a gene: 12. CDR3 size: 18 residues. Looked up from germline, CDR1 is MNHNS and CDR2 is SASEGT. Here the CDR3 DNA reads TGTGCCAGCAGTGAAGCTCGAGGTAACGGGGGGGCCGCAGATACGCAGTATTTT. Its protein product is CASSEARGNGGAADTQYF.

The chain is built from TRBV28 and TRBJ2-5; the D gene is possibly TRBD2 (5 bases). CDR1 is MDHEN and CDR2 is SYDVKM in the germline V gene. V was trimmed by 4 bases and J by 1 base, leaving 19 bases between them. The CDR3 is 17 residues long. The CDR3 coding sequence is TGTGCCAGCAGTTCCTCATGGAGGACCCAAGCCCAAGAGACCCAGTACTTC. As protein: CASSSSWRTQAQETQYF.

This clonotype was observed many times. V is TRBV9 and J is TRBJ2-5; 14 bases agree with TRBD2. With 4 bases clipped from V and 5 bases from J, the junction kept 10 bases outside the gene matches. Germline V gene data show CDR1 as SGDLS and CDR2 as YYNGEE. The CDR3 sequence is 17 residues long. The CDR3 region has the DNA TGTGCCAGCAGCCCTGGGACTAGCGGGGGAATGACGGAGACCCAGTACTTC. It yields the protein CASSPGTSGGMTETQYF.

This clonotype was picked up many times. V and J are TRBV28 and TRBJ1-1, with a possible D match to TRBD1 (5 bases). The CDR3 length is 15 residues. V lost 0 bases and J lost 8, with 16 bases in between. Germline loops: CDR1 MDHEN, CDR2 SYDVKM. CDR3 in amino acids: CASSLWEQAPGEAFF. The CDR3 DNA reads TGTGCCAGCAGTTTATGGGAACAGGCGCCCGGGGAAGCTTTCTTT.

There are many counts of this clonotype. The chain combines TRBV5-1 with TRBJ1-1, with D maybe TRBD1 (5 bases). V shed 4 bases and J shed 4 bases, with 17 bases lying between them. The CDR3 is 15 residues long. The germline V gene has CDR1 SGHRS and CDR2 YFSETQ. This CDR3 is CASSPVYRGATEAFF. For the CDR3, the DNA is TGCGCCAGCAGCCCTGTTTACAGAGGGGCCACTGAAGCTTTCTTT.

This clonotype was recorded at least ten times. The genes are TRBV7-6 and TRBJ1-1; D is undetermined. The CDR3 loop spans 13 amino acids. Germline V gene data show CDR1 as SGHVS and CDR2 as FNYEAQ. V gave up 1 base and J gave up 3 bases, with 6 bases separating them. CDR3: CASSLEEDTEAFF. The CDR3, as DNA: TGTGCCAGCAGCTTAGAGGAGGACACTGAAGCTTTCTTT.

The chain joins TRBV7-3 to TRBJ2-7; TRBD2 aligns across 13 bases. V gave up 5 bases and J gave up 5 bases; unmatched junction bases: 9. The CDR3 runs to 16 residues. Germline CDR1 is SGHTA and CDR2 is FQGTGA. CDR3 region: CASSKSGTSGKDEQYF. In nucleotides, the CDR3 is TGTGCCAGCAGCAAAAGCGGGACTAGCGGGAAAGACGAGCAGTACTTC.